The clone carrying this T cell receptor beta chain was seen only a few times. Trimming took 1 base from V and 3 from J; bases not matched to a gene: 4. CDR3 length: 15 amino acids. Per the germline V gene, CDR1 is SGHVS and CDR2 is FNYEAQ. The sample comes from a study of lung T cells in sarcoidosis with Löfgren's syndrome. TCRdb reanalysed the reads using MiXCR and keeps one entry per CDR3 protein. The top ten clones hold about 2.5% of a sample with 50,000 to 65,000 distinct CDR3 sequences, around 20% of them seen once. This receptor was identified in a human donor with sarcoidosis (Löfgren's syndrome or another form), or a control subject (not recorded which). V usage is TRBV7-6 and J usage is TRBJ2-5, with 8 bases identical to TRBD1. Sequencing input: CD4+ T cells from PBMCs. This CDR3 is CASSLGTGIKETQYF. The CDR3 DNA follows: TGTGCCAGCAGCTTAGGGACAGGGATTAAAGAGACCCAGTACTTC.